This T cell receptor (beta chain) derives from a study of CD8+CD57+ T cells in acquired aplastic anemia. Study-level background: Sorted CD4+ and CD8+ cells yielded DNA averaging around 3.2 ug. Approximately 11 million reads were obtained on average for healthy donor CD4+ cells.

Both TCR beta VDJ combination and CDR3 sequence profiling were carried out. Genomic DNA was the template for this profiling. TCRdb reprocessed the reads via MiXCR and lists one record per CDR3 protein. Here the sample spans 60,000 or so distinct CDR3 sequences, under 55% being singletons. As concerns this clonotype: Its antigen is unidentified.

Study-wide points: CD8+ Simpson's diversity showed no significant patient-control difference.

Input material: sorted CD4+, CD8+, or CD8+CD57+ T cells (not recorded which) from PBMCs. This clonotype was sampled from a human donor in good health, serving as a control.

CDR3 sequence: CASSLQGGYTF. The CDR3 nucleotides are TGTGCCAGCAGCTTACAGGGTGGCTACACCTTC. The chain employs TRBV7-2 and TRBJ1-2; tentatively, D is TRBD1 (5 bases). This CDR3 region has 11 residues. Germline values: CDR1 SGHTA, CDR2 FQGNSA. Trimming removed 2 bases from V and 7 bases from J, with 5 bases in between.